This T cell receptor beta chain was retrieved from a study of cytomegalovirus exposure and HLA in healthy donors. Whole-study findings and limits: Reports indicated that the classifier achieved high specificity and sensitivity in diagnosing cytomegalovirus status. Several top significant clusters appeared, in a later analysis, to be linked to common viral pathogens.

The CDR3 covers 13 residues. V lost 6 bases to trimming and J lost 2 bases, with 10 bases between them. From germline, CDR1 is MNHNY and CDR2 SVGAGI (reference sequence). With respect to this clone: Its antigen remains unidentified.

A multiplex PCR was run with 60 Vbeta primers and 13 Jbeta primers. In the original analysis: In a later analysis, the count reached 80 million or so unique TCR beta chains, with roughly 12 million shared. Repertoires were generated with immunoSEQ multiplex PCR, while TCRdb's copy carries only in-frame clones and drops some. V and J calls and clone size are copied from that table; D and trimming were computed from the DNA. Here the sample spans roughly 190,000 clones, more than 65% being singletons. The sample consisted of PBMCs. The sequence was collected from a woman aged 30 to 39 in good health and CMV-seronegative. The J gene is TRBJ1-1, the V gene TRBV6-6; maybe TRBD1 (6 bases). As DNA, the CDR3 is TGTGCCAGCAGCCCACAGGGAAACACTGAAGCTTTCTTT. Protein product: CASSPQGNTEAFF.